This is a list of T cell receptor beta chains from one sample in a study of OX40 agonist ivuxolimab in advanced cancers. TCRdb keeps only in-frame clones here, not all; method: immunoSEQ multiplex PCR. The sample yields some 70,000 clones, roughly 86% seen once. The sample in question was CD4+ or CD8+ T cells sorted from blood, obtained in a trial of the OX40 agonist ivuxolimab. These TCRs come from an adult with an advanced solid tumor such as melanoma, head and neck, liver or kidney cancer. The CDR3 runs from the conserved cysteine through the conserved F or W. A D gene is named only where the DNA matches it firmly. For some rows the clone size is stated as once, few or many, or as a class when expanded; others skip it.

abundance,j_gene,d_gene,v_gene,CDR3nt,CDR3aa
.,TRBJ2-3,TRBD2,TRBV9,TGTGCCAGCAGCGCGACTAGCGGAAAAGGGTTCACAGATACGCAGTATTTT,CASSATSGKGFTDTQYF
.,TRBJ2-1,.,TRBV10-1,TGCGCCAGCAGTGAGTCGGTTTCCGGGGGCTACAATGAGCAGTTCTTC,CASSESVSGGYNEQFF
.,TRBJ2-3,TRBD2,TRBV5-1,TGCGCCAGCAGTCTAGCGGGGGGTAGCACAGATACGCAGTATTTT,CASSLAGGSTDTQYF
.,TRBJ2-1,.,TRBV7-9,TGTGCCAGCAGCCGTAGCGTCCGCGAATACAATGAGCAGTTCTTC,CASSRSVREYNEQFF
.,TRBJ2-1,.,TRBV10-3,TGTGCCATCAGTGAGTCAGGAGCGGTATACAATGAGCAGTTCTTC,CAISESGAVYNEQFF
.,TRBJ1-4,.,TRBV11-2,TGTGCCAGCAGCTATATCTTTCTTGGAGGAGGTGAAAAACTGTTTTTT,CASSYIFLGGGEKLFF
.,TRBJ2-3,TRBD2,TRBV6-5,TGTGCCAGCACCCCAGCGGGGGAAACAGATACGCAGTATTTT,CASTPAGETDTQYF
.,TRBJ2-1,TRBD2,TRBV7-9,TGTGCCAGCAGCCGGAGCGGGGCTTTGTACAATGAGCAGTTCTTC,CASSRSGALYNEQFF
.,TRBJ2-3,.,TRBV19,TGTGCCAGTAGAGCCCAAGATACGCAGTATTTT,CASRAQDTQYF
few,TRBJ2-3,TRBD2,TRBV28,TGTGCCAGCAACCTAGGGAGACTAGGGCGGGGGGGCAGAGATACGCAGTATTTT,CASNLGRLGRGGRDTQYF
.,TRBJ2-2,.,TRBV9,TGTGCCAGCAGCGCCGTCGTAACCGGGGAGCTGTTTTTT,CASSAVVTGELFF
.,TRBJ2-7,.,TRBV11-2,TGTGCCAGCAGCTTGTTGGGGACCGGGCTCGAGCAGTACTTC,CASSLLGTGLEQYF
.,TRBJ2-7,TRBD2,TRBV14,TGTGCCAGCAGCCAAACTAGAGGGACTAGCGGGAGAAGCTACGAGCAGTACTTC,CASSQTRGTSGRSYEQYF
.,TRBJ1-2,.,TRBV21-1,TGTGCCAGCAGCAAAGGATTACAGCGAACTCACTCCACTAACTATGGCTACACCTTC,CASSKGLQRTHSTNYGYTF
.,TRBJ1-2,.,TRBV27,TGTGCCAGCAGTTTATCGGTAGCGGGGACCTATGGCTACACCTTC,CASSLSVAGTYGYTF
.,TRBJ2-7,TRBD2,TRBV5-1,TGCGCCAGCAGCCTGACCGGGACTAGCGGGGATTACGAGCAGTACTTC,CASSLTGTSGDYEQYF
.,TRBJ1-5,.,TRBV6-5,TGTGCCAGCAGAGGGGGGGGCGGTGTGCAGCCCCAGCATTTT,CASRGGGGVQPQHF
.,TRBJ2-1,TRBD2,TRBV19,TGTGCCAGTAGTATAGCCCCCTCGACTAGCGGGAGGGTCAATGAGCAGTTCTTC,CASSIAPSTSGRVNEQFF
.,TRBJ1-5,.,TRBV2,TGTGCCAGCAGTGGACAGCGGAAAGATCAGCCCCAGCATTTT,CASSGQRKDQPQHF
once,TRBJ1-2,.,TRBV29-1,TGCAGCGGCGGCAGTGACTATGGCTACACCTTC,CSGGSDYGYTF
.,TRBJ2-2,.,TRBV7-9,TGTGCCAGCAGCTTTCTCCAGGGGGAGCTGTTTTTT,CASSFLQGELFF
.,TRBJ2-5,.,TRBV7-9,TGTGCCAGCAGCCTCCTTTTAGGCCCAGGGCGAGAGACCCAGTACTTC,CASSLLLGPGRETQYF
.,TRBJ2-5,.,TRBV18,TGTGCCAGCTCACCACCGGGGAGCCAAGAGACCCAGTACTTC,CASSPPGSQETQYF
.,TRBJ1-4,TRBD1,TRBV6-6,TGTGCCAGCAGCGGACCAGGGGGGCTTGGTGAAAAACTGTTTTTT,CASSGPGGLGEKLFF
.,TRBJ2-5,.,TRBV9,TGTGCCAGCAGCGCGAGGCCCCAAGAGACCCAGTACTTC,CASSARPQETQYF
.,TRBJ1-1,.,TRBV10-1,TGCGCCAGCAGTCAGGGTTTTAACACTGAAGCTTTCTTT,CASSQGFNTEAFF
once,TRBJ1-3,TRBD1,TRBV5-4,TGTGCCAGCAGCTTGGGGGGACAGAACTCTGGAAACACCATATATTTT,CASSLGGQNSGNTIYF
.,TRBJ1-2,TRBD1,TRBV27,TGTGCCAGCAGCCGAGACAGGGTCGGAGGCTACACCTTC,CASSRDRVGGYTF
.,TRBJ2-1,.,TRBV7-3,TGTGCCAGCAGCCCGGGGACGGGTTATATGCAGTTCTTC,CASSPGTGYMQFF
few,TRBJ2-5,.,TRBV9,TGTGCCAGCAGTACGGGGCCCCAAGAGACCCAGTACTTC,CASSTGPQETQYF
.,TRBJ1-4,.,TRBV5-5,TGTGCCAGCAGCCGACTCGGGACACTGTCTAATGAAAAACTGTTTTTT,CASSRLGTLSNEKLFF
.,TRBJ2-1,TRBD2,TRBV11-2,TGTGCCAGCAGCCTTACTAGCGGGGGGATCAATGAGCAGTTCTTC,CASSLTSGGINEQFF
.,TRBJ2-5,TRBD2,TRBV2,TGTGCCAGCAGCTTTAGCGGGGGGGCCCTGGAGACCCAGTACTTC,CASSFSGGALETQYF
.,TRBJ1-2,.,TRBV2,TGTGCCAGCAGTGAAGAGACCGGAAGCTACACCTTC,CASSEETGSYTF